This T cell receptor beta chain came from a study of blood T cell repertoires in COVID-19. Study overall: The study drew acute and convalescent COVID-19 samples from the United States, Italy and Spain. T cells, B-cell-depleted T cells, or PBMCs supplied cDNA or gDNA.

Enrolment of Seattle patients took place during active infection, and they were followed longitudinally. This clone was found once. Within the sample, other DNA sequences also encode this same CDR3. V shed 4 bases and J shed 4 bases, with 5 bases lying between them. The CDR3 spans 12 residues. CDR1 is SNHLY and CDR2 is FYNNEI in the germline V gene. Authors' analysis steps: How many nucleated cells were present was estimated from reference gene primer amplification. Clones were read by immunoSEQ multiplex PCR, and TCRdb kept only the in-frame ones, dropping some. V, J and clone size are taken as reported in that table, and D and trimming were inferred from the DNA itself. The data contain some 350,000 clones, 88% of them singletons.

The sequence came from a woman in her 70s with COVID-19, enrolled during active disease. Sequenced: peripheral blood. This chain joins TRBV2 and TRBJ1-5, with D unresolved. This chain's CDR3 is CASSGGNQPQHF. The CDR3 bases are TGTGCCAGCAGTGGCGGTAATCAGCCCCAGCATTTT. The variable domain in full, completed from reference TRBV2 and TRBJ1-5, reads EPEVTQTPSHQVTQMGQEVILRCVPISNHLYFYWYRQILGQKVEFLVSFYNNEISEKSEIFDDQFSVERPDGSNFTLKIRSTKLEDSAMYFCASSGGNQPQHFGDGTRLSIL.